The T cell receptor (beta chain) described here comes from a study of response to subunit inactivated influenza vaccine. TCRdb re-called the RT-PCR reads through MiXCR, storing one row per CDR3 protein. The sample lists 500,000 to 550,000 distinct CDR3 sequences; 20% to 25% were seen once. This clonotype occurred a few times. Germline CDR1 and CDR2: LGHDT and YNNKEL (reference sequence). This CDR3 is 16 amino acids long. V was cut by 1 base and J by 2 bases, with 14 bases left in between. This sample also appeared in a second study, on T cells expressing NK-cell markers. That investigation notes: Libraries used 5'RACE template switching adding universal primer site and UMIs. Sorting was limited to alpha-beta TCR-expressing T cells with an anti-gamma-delta TCR antibody in several experiments. In over 5 donors, dominant CD3+CD56+NKG2C+ clonotypes ranked among the top 10 CD8+ clonotypes.

This TCR was sampled from a man aged 50 or older who received an inactivated influenza vaccine. The rearrangement joins TRBV3-1 to TRBJ2-5; D is undetermined. Specimen: CD4+ T cells sorted from PBMCs, collected 12 days after vaccination. The chain's CDR3 is CASSQVSTTLQETQYF. The CDR3 DNA reads TGTGCCAGCAGCCAAGTATCCACGACGTTACAAGAGACCCAGTACTTC.